This T cell receptor beta chain comes out of a study of blood T cell repertoires in COVID-19. Overall study: Samples of COVID-19 (acute and convalescent) were obtained from the United States, Italy and Spain. T cells, B-cell-depleted T cells, or PBMCs supplied cDNA or gDNA.

How the authors handled the data: Amplification with reference gene primers provided the estimates of nucleated cell counts. Method: immunoSEQ multiplex PCR; TCRdb's copy keeps in-frame clones and lacks some. That table is the source of V, J and clone size, and D and trimming were worked out from the DNA. The table has more than 200,000 clones, approximately 81% seen once; the top ten hold around 4%. This CDR3 has 15 residues. Germline CDR1 and CDR2: SGDLS and YYNGEE. V lost 5 bases to trimming and J lost 0 bases, with 11 bases between them. The sequencing input was peripheral blood. The gene calls are TRBV9 and TRBJ2-2; maybe TRBD2 (5 bases). This sequence was found in a man between 60 and 75 years old with acute or convalescent COVID-19. CDR3 sequence: CASRLGPTNTGELFF. For the CDR3, the DNA is TGTGCCAGCAGACTAGGCCCCACGAACACCGGGGAGCTGTTTTTT.